The T cell receptor (beta chain) described here comes from a study of cytomegalovirus exposure and HLA in healthy donors. The CDR3 sequence is 14 residues long. V was clipped by 4 bases and J by 4 bases; unmatched bases: 6. Germline V gene data show CDR1 as SGHRS and CDR2 as YFSETQ. Study-wide findings and caveats: Highly shared sequence variants in one cluster were likely a sequencing artifact. Overall, around 150 TCR beta chains were annotated as cytomegalovirus-associated. Later analysis showed most CMV-associated TCR beta chains appearing HLA-restricted.

60 Vbeta and 13 Jbeta primers were used in PCR. Source study methods: A follow-up analysis tallied around 80 million unique TCR beta chains, 9 million to 11 million shared. Measured with immunoSEQ multiplex PCR; TCRdb has only the in-frame clones, and not every one. The D gene and trimming were derived from the DNA, and the V and J assignments and clone size from that table. The data show some 160,000 clones, about 85% seen once. To note about this clone: Its target is unknown.

The sequenced material came from PBMCs. This clonotype was obtained from a male donor in good health and CMV-seropositive. The rearrangement uses TRBV5-1 and TRBJ2-3; the match to TRBD2 covers 7 bases. The chain's CDR3 is CASSTGTSADTQYF. CDR3 nucleotides: TGCGCCAGCAGCACGGGTACTAGCGCAGATACGCAGTATTTT.